Here is one TCR beta chain with its context. The target antigen is unknown. This CDR3 fails to terminate in the conserved phenylalanine or tryptophan, so it likely reflects a read error. These data come from a study of tumor-infiltrating lymphocytes in primary liver carcinoma. Study-wide results and limits: Representation across all five tumor regions was limited to only about 7.5-24% of top clones.

Reverse transcription of 450 to 500 ng total RNA with a constant-region primer produced TCR beta cDNA. Generation of the TCR beta libraries relied on three nested multiplex PCR rounds using slightly modified ARM-PCR. The study ran its first two PCR rounds for approximately 11 cycles each, using TRBV1-TRBV30 forward primers and a C-beta reverse primer. One entry per CDR3 protein, called by TCRdb with MiXCR from the multiplex PCR reads. The sample shows about 30,000 distinct CDR3 sequences, 60% to 80% of them seen only once. This CDR3 has 16 residues. The germline gives CDR1 LGHNA, CDR2 YSLEER. The roughly 18-34 mg bulk tissue piece was not sorted before simultaneous RNA and DNA extraction.

V is TRBV4-3 and J is TRBJ2-1; 7 positions agree with TRBD2. This TCR derives from a woman younger than 45 with primary liver carcinoma and hepatitis B virus infection. The sample was liver tumor tissue from sampling region 3. The sample's subset: tumor region T3, left-lateral pole. The CDR3 is CASSQDWDYAYKEQFL. CDR3 bases: TGCGCCAGCAGCCAAGATTGGGACTACGCGTACAAAGAGCAGTTCCTC.